This TCR beta chain emerged from a study of beta chain features in type 1 diabetes. All of the sorted populations showed purity greater than 95%. Study results and caveats: Shorter TCRB CDR3s, moderately but significantly so, were found in Type 1 diabetes patients in all four CD4+ subsets. Type 1 diabetes patients had VDJ junctions that carried fewer insertions and more deletions. Although PCR might favor shorter templates, it would do so equally in patients and controls. In cDNA sequencing, cells with high TCR expression could be over-represented.

This clone was observed a few times. What it binds is not known. Since all of the isolated RNA was reverse transcribed, expressed TCRB transcripts were what got sequenced. Clones were sequenced by immunoSEQ multiplex PCR, and TCRdb holds only the in-frame ones, with some missing. The table includes under 300,000 clones, 16% detected once. Trimming shortened V by 0 bases and J by 7 bases, and 10 bases separated the two germline ends. The germline gives CDR1 SGDLS, CDR2 YYNGEE. There are 13 residues in the CDR3. This clonotype was obtained from a man aged 25-45 years with type 1 diabetes. The V call is TRBV9, the J call TRBJ1-2; perhaps TRBD1 as D (6 bases). The sequencing input was naive CD4+ T cells from blood. CDR3 residues: CASSVATGLGYTF. DNA for the CDR3: TGTGCCAGCAGCGTAGCTACAGGGCTTGGCTACACCTTC.